The T cell receptor (beta chain) described here comes from a study of blood T cell repertoires in COVID-19. The length of the CDR3 is 14 residues. Original analysis: It was from reference gene primer amplification that nucleated cell counts were estimated. TCRdb's copy holds only in-frame clones and misses some; the assay was immunoSEQ multiplex PCR. V and J calls and clone size follow that table, whereas D and trimming were derived from the DNA. The sample shows roughly 180,000 clones, 80% to 90% of them seen only once. The chain couples TRBV21-1 to TRBJ2-1; TRBD2, as called in the table, went unchecked against the DNA. TRBV21-1 is listed as a pseudogene. The sequence derives from a man aged 70 or older with active or convalescent COVID-19. Sequencing was carried out using peripheral blood. In nucleotides, the CDR3 is TGTGCCAGCAAGGGACTAGCGGGATGGGATGAGCAGTTCTTC. Encoded protein: CASKGLAGWDEQFF.